Given below is one T cell receptor (beta chain) in context. The source of the sample is a study of B cell selection in AIRE deficiency. Conventional CD4 T cells were sorted as CD4+CD127+ cells. Measured with immunoSEQ multiplex PCR; TCRdb has only the in-frame clones, and not every one. The sample contains 20,000 to 30,000 clones, approximately 97% of which appear only once. This TCR came from a human donor with AIRE deficiency. Sequenced: conventional CD4+ T cells sorted from PBMCs.

The CDR3 is CASSLDRGGEQFF. In nucleotides, the CDR3 is TGTGCCAGCAGCTTAGATCGCGGGGGTGAGCAGTTCTTC. The chain recombines TRBV11-2 with TRBJ2-1; 7 bases align to TRBD2. The V gene's germline CDR1 is SGHAT and CDR2 FQNNGV. J gave up 9 bases and V 0 bases, and 2 bases lay outside the gene matches. This CDR3 spans 13 amino acids.